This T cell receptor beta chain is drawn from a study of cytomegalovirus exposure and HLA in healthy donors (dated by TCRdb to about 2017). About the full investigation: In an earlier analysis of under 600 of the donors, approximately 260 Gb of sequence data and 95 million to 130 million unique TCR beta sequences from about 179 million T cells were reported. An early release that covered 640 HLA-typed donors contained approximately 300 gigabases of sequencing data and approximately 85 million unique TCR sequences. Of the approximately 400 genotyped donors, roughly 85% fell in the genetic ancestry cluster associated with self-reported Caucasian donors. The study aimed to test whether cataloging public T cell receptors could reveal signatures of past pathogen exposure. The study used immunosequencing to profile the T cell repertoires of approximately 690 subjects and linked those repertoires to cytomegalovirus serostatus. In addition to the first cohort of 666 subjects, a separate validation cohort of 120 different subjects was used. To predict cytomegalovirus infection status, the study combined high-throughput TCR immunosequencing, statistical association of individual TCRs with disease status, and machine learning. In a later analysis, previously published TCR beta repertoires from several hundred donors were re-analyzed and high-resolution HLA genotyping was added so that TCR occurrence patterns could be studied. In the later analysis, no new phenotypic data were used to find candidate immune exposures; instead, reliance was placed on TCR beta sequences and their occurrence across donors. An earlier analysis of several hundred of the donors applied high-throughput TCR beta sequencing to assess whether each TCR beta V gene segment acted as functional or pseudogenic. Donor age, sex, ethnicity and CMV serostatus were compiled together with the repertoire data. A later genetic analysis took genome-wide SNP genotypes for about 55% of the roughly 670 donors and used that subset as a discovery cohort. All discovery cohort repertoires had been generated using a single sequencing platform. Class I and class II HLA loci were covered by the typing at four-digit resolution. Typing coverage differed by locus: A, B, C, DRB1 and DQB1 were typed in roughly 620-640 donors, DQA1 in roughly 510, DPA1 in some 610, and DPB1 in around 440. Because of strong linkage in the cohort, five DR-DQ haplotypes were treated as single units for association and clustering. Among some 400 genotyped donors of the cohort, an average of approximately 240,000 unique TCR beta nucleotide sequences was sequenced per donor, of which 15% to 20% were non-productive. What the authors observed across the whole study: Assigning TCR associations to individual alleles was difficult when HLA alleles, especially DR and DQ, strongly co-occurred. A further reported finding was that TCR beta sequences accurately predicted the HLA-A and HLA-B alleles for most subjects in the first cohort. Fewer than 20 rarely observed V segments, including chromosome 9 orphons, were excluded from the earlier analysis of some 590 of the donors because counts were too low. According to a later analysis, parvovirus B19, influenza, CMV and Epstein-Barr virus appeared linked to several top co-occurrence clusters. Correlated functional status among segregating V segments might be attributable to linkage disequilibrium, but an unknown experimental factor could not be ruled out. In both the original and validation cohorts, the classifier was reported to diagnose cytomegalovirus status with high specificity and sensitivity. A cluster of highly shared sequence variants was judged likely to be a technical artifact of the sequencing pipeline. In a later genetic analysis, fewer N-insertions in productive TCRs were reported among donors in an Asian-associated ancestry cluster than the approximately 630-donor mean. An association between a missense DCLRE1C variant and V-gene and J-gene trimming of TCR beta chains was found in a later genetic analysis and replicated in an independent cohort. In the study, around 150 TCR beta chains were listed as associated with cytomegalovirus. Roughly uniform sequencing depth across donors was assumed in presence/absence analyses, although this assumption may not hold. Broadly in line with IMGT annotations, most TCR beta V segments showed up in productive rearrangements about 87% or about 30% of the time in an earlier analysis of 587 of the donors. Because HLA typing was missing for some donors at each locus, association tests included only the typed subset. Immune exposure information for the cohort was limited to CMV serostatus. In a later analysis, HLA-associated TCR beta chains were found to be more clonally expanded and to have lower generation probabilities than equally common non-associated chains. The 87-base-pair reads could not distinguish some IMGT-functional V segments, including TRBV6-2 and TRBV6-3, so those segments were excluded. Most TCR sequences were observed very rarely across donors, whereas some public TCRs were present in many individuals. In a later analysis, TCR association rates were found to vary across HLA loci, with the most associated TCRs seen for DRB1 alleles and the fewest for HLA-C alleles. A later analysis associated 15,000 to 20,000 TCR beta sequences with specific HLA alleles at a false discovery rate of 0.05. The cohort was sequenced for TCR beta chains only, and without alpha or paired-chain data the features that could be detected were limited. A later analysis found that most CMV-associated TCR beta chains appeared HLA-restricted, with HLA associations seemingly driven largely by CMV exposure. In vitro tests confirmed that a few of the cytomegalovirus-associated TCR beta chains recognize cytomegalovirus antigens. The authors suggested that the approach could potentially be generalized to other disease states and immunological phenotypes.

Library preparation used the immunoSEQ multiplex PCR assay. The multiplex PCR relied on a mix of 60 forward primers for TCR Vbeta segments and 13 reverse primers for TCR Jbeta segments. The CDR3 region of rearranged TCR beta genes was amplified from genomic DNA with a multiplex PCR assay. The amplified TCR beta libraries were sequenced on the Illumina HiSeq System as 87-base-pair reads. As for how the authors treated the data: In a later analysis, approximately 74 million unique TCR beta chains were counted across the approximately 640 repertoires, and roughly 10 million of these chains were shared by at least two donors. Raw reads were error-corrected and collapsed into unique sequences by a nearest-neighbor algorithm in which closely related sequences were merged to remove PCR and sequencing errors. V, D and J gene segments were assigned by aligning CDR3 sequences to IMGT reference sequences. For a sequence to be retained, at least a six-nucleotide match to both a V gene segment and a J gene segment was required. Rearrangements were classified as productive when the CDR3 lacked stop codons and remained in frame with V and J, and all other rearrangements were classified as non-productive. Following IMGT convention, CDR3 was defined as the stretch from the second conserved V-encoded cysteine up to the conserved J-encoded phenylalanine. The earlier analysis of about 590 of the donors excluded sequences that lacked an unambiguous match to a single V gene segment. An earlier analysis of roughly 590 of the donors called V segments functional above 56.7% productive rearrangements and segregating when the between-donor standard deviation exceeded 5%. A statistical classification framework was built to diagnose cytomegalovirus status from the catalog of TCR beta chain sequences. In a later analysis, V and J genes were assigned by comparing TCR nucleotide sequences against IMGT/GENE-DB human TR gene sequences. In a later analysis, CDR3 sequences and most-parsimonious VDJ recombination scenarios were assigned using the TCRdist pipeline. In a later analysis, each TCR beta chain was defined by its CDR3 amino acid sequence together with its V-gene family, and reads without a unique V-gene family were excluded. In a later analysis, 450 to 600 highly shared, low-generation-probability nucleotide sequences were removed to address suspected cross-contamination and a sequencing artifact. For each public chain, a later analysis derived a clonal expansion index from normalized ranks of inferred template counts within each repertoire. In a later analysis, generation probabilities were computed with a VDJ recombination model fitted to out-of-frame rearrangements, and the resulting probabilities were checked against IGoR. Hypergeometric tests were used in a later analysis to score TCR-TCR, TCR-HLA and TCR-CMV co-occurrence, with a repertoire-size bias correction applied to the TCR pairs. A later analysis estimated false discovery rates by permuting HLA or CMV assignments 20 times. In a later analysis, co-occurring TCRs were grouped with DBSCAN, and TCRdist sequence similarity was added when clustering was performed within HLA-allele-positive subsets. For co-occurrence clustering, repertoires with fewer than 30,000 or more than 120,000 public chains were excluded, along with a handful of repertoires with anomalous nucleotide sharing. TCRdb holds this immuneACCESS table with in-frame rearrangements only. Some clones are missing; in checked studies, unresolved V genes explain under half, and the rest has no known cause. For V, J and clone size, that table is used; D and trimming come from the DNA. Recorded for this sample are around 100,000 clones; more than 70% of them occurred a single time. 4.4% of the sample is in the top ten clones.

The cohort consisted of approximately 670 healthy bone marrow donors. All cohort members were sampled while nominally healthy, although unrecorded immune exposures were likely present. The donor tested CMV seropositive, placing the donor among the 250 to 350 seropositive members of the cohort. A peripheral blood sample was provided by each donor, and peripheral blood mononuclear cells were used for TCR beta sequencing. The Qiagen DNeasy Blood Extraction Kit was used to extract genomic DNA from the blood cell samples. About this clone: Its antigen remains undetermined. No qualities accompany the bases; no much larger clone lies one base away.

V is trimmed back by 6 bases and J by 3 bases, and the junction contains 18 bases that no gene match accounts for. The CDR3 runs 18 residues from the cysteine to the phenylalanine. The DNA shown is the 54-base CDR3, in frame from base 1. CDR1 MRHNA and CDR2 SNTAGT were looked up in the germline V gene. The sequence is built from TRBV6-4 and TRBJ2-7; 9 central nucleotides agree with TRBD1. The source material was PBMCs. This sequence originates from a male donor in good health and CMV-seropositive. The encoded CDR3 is CASSDHPSRTGDIYEQYF. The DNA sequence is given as TGTGCCAGCAGCGACCATCCTTCAAGGACAGGGGACATCTACGAGCAGTACTTC.